These 25 T cell receptor beta chains originate from one sample sequenced in a study of T cells in Graves' hyperthyroidism and ophthalmopathy. RNA transcripts provided the source from which TCR beta CDR3 regions were amplified. Researchers ran a first-round RT-PCR on the TCR CDR3 using the HTBI primer set. Each CDR3 protein gets one entry after TCRdb re-called the multiplex PCR reads with MiXCR. The sample lists under 550,000 distinct CDR3 sequences, 15% to 20% occurring once. Sequencing input: blood. The receptors here all came from a man aged 35 to 55 with Graves' ophthalmopathy.

This clonotype has more than one count but fewer than ten. The rearrangement links TRBV6-1 to TRBJ2-7, with 10 positions matching TRBD1. CDR3 length: 18 amino acids. Germline V CDR1 and CDR2: MNHNS, SASEGT. V dropped 2 bases and J dropped 0; count of bases not matched to a gene: 10. Here the CDR3 DNA reads TGTGCCAGCAGTGAACCAATCTCCGGGACAGGGGCCTCCTACGAGCAGTACTTC. Translation gives CASSEPISGTGASYEQYF.

This clonotype has at least ten counts. The rearrangement uses TRBV7-9 and TRBJ2-7, with D possibly being TRBD2 (6 bases). Trimming shortened V by 5 bases and J by 2 bases, and 10 bases separated the two germline ends. From germline, CDR1 is SEHNR and CDR2 FQNEAQ (reference sequence). There are 13 residues in the CDR3. In DNA form, the CDR3 reads TGTGCCAGCAGCCCGTCGGGAGCCTACGAGCAGTACTTC. Amino acid sequence: CASSPSGAYEQYF.

V usage is TRBV11-2 and J usage is TRBJ2-3, with 16 bases fitting TRBD2. Germline V lookup: CDR1 SGHAT, CDR2 FQNNGV. This CDR3 is built from 23 residues. Trimming at V came to 8 bases and at J to 4 bases, leaving 27 bases not matched to a gene. The CDR3 spells CASGYPPTGTSGRARELADTQYF. CDR3 DNA: TGTGCCAGCGGATACCCCCCTACCGGGACTAGCGGGAGGGCCCGGGAACTGGCAGATACGCAGTATTTT.

The gene calls are TRBV15 and TRBJ1-2; 8 bases align to TRBD1. With V trimmed by 5 bases and J by 6 bases, 17 bases remained unmatched. Germline V gives CDR1 LNHNV, CDR2 YYDKDF (reference sequence). The CDR3 covers 17 residues. The CDR3 region is CATSGPGQAPLNHGYTF. The CDR3 DNA sequence: TGTGCCACCAGCGGGCCGGGACAGGCCCCATTAAACCATGGCTACACCTTC.

The V gene is TRBV18, the J gene TRBJ1-1; D unclear. This CDR3 is built from 18 residues. Germline values: CDR1 KGHSH, CDR2 LQKENI. V lost 3 bases to trimming and J lost 0 bases, with 20 bases between them. CDR3 region: CASSPREIPVNMNTEAFF. The DNA of the CDR3 is TGTGCCAGCTCACCCCGGGAGATCCCCGTAAACATGAACACTGAAGCTTTCTTT. Combining the CDR3 with reference TRBV18 and TRBJ1-1 gives the whole variable domain NAGVMQNPRHLVRRRGQEARLRCSPMKGHSHVYWYRQLPEEGLKFMVYLQKENIIDESGMPKERFSAEFPKEGPSILRIQQVVRGDSAAYFCASSPREIPVNMNTEAFFGQGTRLTVV.

This clonotype has at least ten counts. The chain uses TRBV7-6 and TRBJ1-1; D is unresolved. The CDR3 sequence is 13 residues long. Trimming took 5 bases from V and 4 from J, leaving 11 bases between them. The germline V gene encodes CDR1 SGHVS and CDR2 FNYEAQ. CDR3 sequence (DNA): TGTGCCAGCAGCCTCGACTCTACCACTGAAGCTTTCTTT. This codes for CASSLDSTTEAFF.

The chain has TRBV20-1 and TRBJ2-1; 13 bases match TRBD2. Germline trimming cut 6 bases from V and 6 bases from J; bases unmatched to any gene: 5. This CDR3 region has 14 residues. Germline loops: CDR1 DFQATT, CDR2 SNEGSKA (reference sequence). The CDR3 protein is CSAQTSGRANEQFF. The CDR3 DNA is TGCAGTGCGCAAACTAGCGGGAGGGCCAATGAGCAGTTCTTC.

The table lists this clonotype with many counts. The V and J genes are TRBV20-1 and TRBJ1-1; D unclear. CDR3 length: 15 residues. V lost 0 bases and J lost 6, with 17 bases in between. Per germline, CDR1 DFQATT and CDR2 SNEGSKA (reference sequence). The chain's CDR3 is CSARDRGREFAEAFF. As DNA, the CDR3 is TGCAGTGCTAGAGATCGAGGAAGGGAGTTCGCTGAAGCTTTCTTT.

A few counts support this clonotype. This chain links TRBV19 with TRBJ2-3; TRBD2 agrees at 10 bases. The ends lost 0 bases at V and 1 base at J; junction bases unmatched: 4. In germline, CDR1 is LNHDA, CDR2 SQIVND (reference sequence). The CDR3 has 17 residues. This CDR3 reads CASSIDRGTSGTDTQYF. In DNA, the CDR3 is TGTGCCAGTAGTATAGATCGGGGGACTAGCGGCACAGATACGCAGTATTTT.

This clonotype was observed many times. The V and J genes are TRBV7-2 and TRBJ2-3, with 9 bases lining up with TRBD2. The CDR3 has 20 amino acids. The junction had 20 bases not matched to a gene; V was cut back by 5 bases and J by 2 bases. CDR1 SGHTA and CDR2 FQGNSA come from the germline V gene. The CDR3 here is CASSPGLATIDEEDTDTQYF. The CDR3 DNA reads TGTGCCAGCAGCCCTGGACTAGCGACCATAGACGAGGAAGACACAGATACGCAGTATTTT.

In its sample, this clonotype was seen many times. The chain uses TRBV28 and TRBJ1-1; TRBD1 might be the D (6 bases). The CDR3 has 11 residues. Germline CDR1 reads MDHEN; CDR2 reads SYDVKM. Trimming stripped 10 bases from V and 1 base from J, with 7 bases between. The CDR3 region is CATQGNTEAFF. Written as DNA, the CDR3 is TGTGCCACACAGGGGAACACTGAAGCTTTCTTT.

This clonotype was seen at least ten times. The chain joins TRBV12-3 or TRBV12-4 to TRBJ1-2; 7 nucleotides agree with TRBD1. The V gene end was trimmed by 6 bases and the J gene end by 4 bases; junction bases not matched to a gene: 8. CDR3 size: 14 residues. The CDR3 protein is CASRPRDSLYGYTF. The CDR3 DNA sequence: TGTGCCAGCAGGCCCCGGGACAGTCTCTATGGCTACACCTTC.

This clonotype has just a few counts. V is TRBV10-3 and J is TRBJ1-2; D is unclear. The CDR3 loop spans 15 amino acids. Germline V CDR1 and CDR2: ENHRY, SYGVKD. With 0 bases removed from V and 1 base from J, the gap between germline ends came to 9 bases. The CDR3 DNA is TGTGCCATCAGTGAGTCAGGTGGCTTTAACTATGGCTACACCTTC. Protein sequence: CAISESGGFNYGYTF.

This clonotype has a handful of counts. This chain links TRBV19 with TRBJ1-2; no clear D. The CDR3 contains 12 residues. CDR1 LNHDA and CDR2 SQIVND come from the germline V gene (reference sequence). V gave up 8 bases and J gave up 3 bases, with 10 bases separating them. CDR3 residues: CASLRGDYGYTF. The CDR3 region has the DNA TGTGCCAGTCTTCGAGGTGACTATGGCTACACCTTC.

The V gene is TRBV6-2 or TRBV6-3, the J gene TRBJ1-1; TRBD1 aligns across 7 bases. V gave up 2 bases and J gave up 0 bases; unmatched junction bases: 3. There are 15 residues in the CDR3. Germline V gene data show CDR1 as MNHEY and CDR2 as SVGEGT. CDR3 residues: CASSYKGAVNTEAFF. The CDR3 DNA reads TGTGCCAGCAGTTACAAGGGGGCAGTGAACACTGAAGCTTTCTTT.

The chain links TRBV18 to TRBJ2-1; TRBD1 matches 12 bases. The CDR3 sequence is 17 residues long. The germline V gene has CDR1 KGHSH and CDR2 LQKENI. Trimming took 3 bases from V and 5 from J; bases not matched to a gene: 8. CDR3: CASSPPGQGASNNEQFF. CDR3 coding DNA: TGTGCCAGCTCACCCCCGGGACAGGGGGCTAGCAACAATGAGCAGTTCTTC.

This clonotype was counted many times. This sequence joins TRBV7-8 and TRBJ2-4, with a tentative D call TRBD1 (6 bases). The CDR3 has 20 amino acids. Germline CDR1 SGHVS, CDR2 FQNEAQ. Trimming cost V 4 bases and J 7 bases, with 32 bases left between them. The CDR3 DNA reads as TGTGCCAGCAGCTATCGCGCACAAACCGGACAGTGGGGAGTCAGGAACATTCAGTACTTC. Its protein is CASSYRAQTGQWGVRNIQYF.

The gene calls are TRBV7-2 and TRBJ2-5; 9 bases match TRBD2. The CDR3 spans 14 residues. CDR1 is SGHTA and CDR2 is FQGNSA in the germline V gene. The V and J ends lost 2 bases and 5 bases, in that order; junction bases with no gene match: 3. In nucleotides, the CDR3 is TGTGCCAGCAGCTTACCTAGCGGGGAGGAGACCCAGTACTTC. This gives the protein CASSLPSGEETQYF. Complete variable domain (other parts from reference TRBV7-2 and TRBJ2-5): GAGVSQSPSNKVTEKGKDVELRCDPISGHTALYWYRQSLGQGLEFLIYFQGNSAPDKSGLPSDRFSAERTGGSVSTLTIQRTQQEDSAVYLCASSLPSGEETQYFGPGTRLLVL.

V gene TRBV6-1 combines with J gene TRBJ2-2; D unresolved. There are 14 residues in the CDR3. The germline V gene has CDR1 MNHNS and CDR2 SASEGT. Trimming took 5 bases from V and 2 from J, leaving 9 bases between them. The CDR3 protein is CASSQTHNTGELFF. The CDR3 DNA sequence: TGTGCCAGCAGTCAAACCCATAACACCGGGGAGCTGTTTTTT.

This clonotype was found many times. The rearrangement links TRBV30 to TRBJ1-2; TRBD1 matches at 7 bases. Germline V gene lookup returns CDR1 GTSNPN and CDR2 SVGIG (reference sequence). The V segment lost 4 bases and the J segment 5 bases; nucleotides outside the gene matches: 19. The CDR3 sequence is 17 residues long. CDR3: CAWTRDRVGGVNYGYTF. CDR3 DNA sequence: TGTGCCTGGACTAGAGACAGGGTCGGCGGCGTCAATTATGGCTACACCTTC. The full variable domain, its missing parts supplied by reference TRBV30 and TRBJ1-2, is SQTIHQWPATLVQPVGSPLSLECTVEGTSNPNLYWYRQAAGRGLQLLFYSVGIGQISSEVPQNLSASRPQDRQFILSSKKLLLSDSGFYLCAWTRDRVGGVNYGYTFGSGTRLTVV.

This clonotype has only a few counts. The chain carries TRBV20-1 and TRBJ2-5; D could derive from TRBD1 or TRBD2 (6 bases each). The germline gives CDR1 DFQATT, CDR2 SNEGSKA (reference sequence). Trimming left V 6 bases short and J 5 bases short, with 19 bases between. The length of the CDR3 is 14 residues. The CDR3 coding sequence is TGCAGTGCCACGGGAGTAGGGGGTAGGGAGACCCAGTACTTC. Its protein is CSATGVGGRETQYF.

The table lists this clonotype with a few counts. The gene calls are TRBV29-1 and TRBJ1-1, with D possibly TRBD1 on 6 matching bases. The CDR3 runs 13 residues. Germline assignment: CDR1 SQVTM and CDR2 ANQGSEA. The V and J ends lost 6 bases and 5 bases respectively, with 16 bases between them. Written as DNA, the CDR3 is TGCAGCGTCGAGGGTCCCCAGGGGACTGAAGCTTTCTTT. Protein: CSVEGPQGTEAFF.

This clonotype turned up a few times. CDR3 DNA: TGCAGTGCTAGAGTAACCGGGACTCTGGGTACTGAAGCTTTCTTT. This gives the protein CSARVTGTLGTEAFF. The chain recombines TRBV20-1 with TRBJ1-1; possibly TRBD1 for D (5 bases). Germline values: CDR1 DFQATT, CDR2 SNEGSKA (reference sequence). The CDR3 is 15 amino acids. Deletions cut 1 base from V and 5 bases from J, with 17 bases between.

This clonotype was counted many times. V is TRBV18 and J is TRBJ1-5; the D gene is possibly TRBD1 (5 bases). Per the germline V gene, CDR1 is KGHSH and CDR2 is LQKENI. This CDR3 is built from 14 residues. V lost 3 bases to trimming and J lost 7 bases, with 13 bases between them. CDR3 sequence (DNA): TGTGCCAGCTCACCCTTACCGAGGGACCAGCCCCAGCATTTT. This gives the protein CASSPLPRDQPQHF.

The sample holds many counts of this clonotype. The V gene is TRBV12-3 or TRBV12-4, the J gene TRBJ1-2; D ambiguous. This CDR3 is 12 amino acids long. The germline V and J ends were trimmed by 8 bases and 3 bases, with 10 bases remaining between them. The CDR3 reads CASLREDYGYTF. In DNA, the CDR3 is TGTGCCAGCCTGAGGGAGGACTATGGCTACACCTTC.